The 28 T cell receptor beta chains below were found in one sample sequenced in a study of blood T cell repertoires in COVID-19. Only in-frame clones appear in the TCRdb table, and some are missing; sequencing was by immunoSEQ multiplex PCR. This sample has tens of thousands of clones, with about 87% found just once. Specimen: peripheral blood. The receptors here all came from a human donor in a cohort sampled during active COVID-19.

This chain uses TRBV10-1 with TRBJ1-5, with D maybe TRBD1 (5 bases). CDR1 is WNHNN, CDR2 SYGVQD, per germline (reference sequence). CDR3 length equals 18 residues. The V end lost 6 bases, the J end lost 2 bases, and 23 bases lay between the germline ends. The CDR3: CASRAGRGNGRGNQPQHF. The CDR3 DNA is TGCGCCAGCAGGGCCGGTAGGGGAAACGGGAGAGGCAATCAGCCCCAGCATTTT.

V and J are TRBV4-1 and TRBJ2-3; 8 bases line up with TRBD2. This CDR3 region has 17 residues. Germline trimming cut 1 base from V and 2 bases from J; bases unmatched to any gene: 8. The germline gives CDR1 MGHRA, CDR2 YSYEKL. The CDR3 DNA reads as TGCGCCAGCAGCCAAGGGGTTAGCGGGGTGTACACAGATACGCAGTATTTT. As protein: CASSQGVSGVYTDTQYF.

V and J are TRBV19 and TRBJ1-1, with 9 bases lining up with TRBD1. The CDR3 has 15 amino acids. Germline CDR1 and CDR2: LNHDA and SQIVND (reference sequence). J lost 4 bases, V lost 4 bases, and 7 bases had no gene match. The DNA for the CDR3 is TGTGCCAGTAGTAAGCGACAGGGGGTGGGCACTGAAGCTTTCTTT. Translating gives CASSKRQGVGTEAFF. Looking up the rest from reference TRBV19 and TRBJ1-1 gives the full variable domain: DGGITQSPKYLFRKEGQNVTLSCEQNLNHDAMYWYRQDPGQGLRLIYYSQIVNDFQKGDIAEGYSVSREKKESFPLTVTSAQKNPTAFYLCASSKRQGVGTEAFFGQGTRLTVV.

The rearrangement uses TRBV7-9 and TRBJ1-1, with D possibly being TRBD1 (5 bases). The CDR3 covers 14 residues. V was trimmed by 6 bases and J by 1 base, leaving 12 bases between them. The germline gives CDR1 SEHNR, CDR2 FQNEAQ (reference sequence). The CDR3 DNA reads TGTGCCAGCAGGTCGGACACACCGAACACTGAAGCTTTCTTT. This translates into CASRSDTPNTEAFF.

The chain joins TRBV4-3 to TRBJ2-1, with a weak D call TRBD1 (6 bases). Per germline, CDR1 LGHNA and CDR2 YSLEER. Trimming shortened V by 0 bases and J by 8 bases, and 14 bases separated the two germline ends. The CDR3 consists of 15 residues. CDR3 protein: CASSQEGAYQDEQFF. For the CDR3, the DNA is TGCGCCAGCAGCCAAGAGGGGGCTTATCAGGATGAGCAGTTCTTC.

V usage is TRBV9 and J usage is TRBJ2-2, with TRBD2 matching 12 bases. V shed 0 bases, J shed 7 bases, and the junction held 7 bases outside the gene matches. This CDR3 comprises 17 residues. Germline CDR1 reads SGDLS; CDR2 reads YYNGEE. The CDR3 loop is CASSVDHGLAGIGELFF. The CDR3 DNA is TGTGCCAGCAGCGTAGATCATGGACTAGCGGGAATCGGGGAGCTGTTTTTT. The variable domain in full, completed from reference TRBV9 and TRBJ2-2, reads DSGVTQTPKHLITATGQRVTLRCSPRSGDLSVYWYQQSLDQGLQFLIQYYNGEERAKGNILERFSAQQFPDLHSELNLSSLELGDSALYFCASSVDHGLAGIGELFFGEGSRLTVL.

The chain has TRBV7-6 and TRBJ2-7; D perhaps matches TRBD2 (7 bases). CDR1 and CDR2 (germline): SGHVS, FNYEAQ. V dropped 2 bases and J dropped 0 bases, with 20 bases sitting between them. The CDR3 contains 18 residues. The CDR3, as DNA: TGTGCCAGCAGCTTATCTTGGATCCCGCGGGGGCCCTCCTACGAGCAGTACTTC. It yields the protein CASSLSWIPRGPSYEQYF.

The CDR3, as DNA: TGCGCCAGCAGCTGGATTATCGGGGGAGACACTGAAGCTTTCTTT. Translating it yields CASSWIIGGDTEAFF. This rearrangement joins TRBV5-1 to TRBJ1-1; tentatively, D is TRBD1 (5 bases). Per the germline V gene, CDR1 is SGHRS and CDR2 is YFSETQ. V lost 3 bases and J lost 3, with 15 bases in between. The CDR3 covers 15 residues. Supplemented by reference TRBV5-1 and TRBJ1-1, the full variable domain reads KAGVTQTPRYLIKTRGQQVTLSCSPISGHRSVSWYQQTPGQGLQFLFEYFSETQRNKGNFPGRFSGRQFSNSRSEMNVSTLELGDSALYLCASSWIIGGDTEAFFGQGTRLTVV.

This clone was counted once. The CDR3 sequence is CASSPGQGEKNIQYF. The DNA for the CDR3 is TGTGCCAGCAGCCCCGGACAGGGGGAGAAAAACATTCAGTACTTC. The V call is TRBV7-3, the J call TRBJ2-4, with 10 bases identical to TRBD1. The germline V gene encodes CDR1 SGHTA and CDR2 FQGTGA. This CDR3 is built from 15 residues. V was pared by 5 bases and J by 4 bases, with 5 bases of the junction left unmatched. Variable domain in full (rest from reference TRBV7-3 and TRBJ2-4): GAGVSQTPSNKVTEKGKYVELRCDPISGHTALYWYRQSLGQGPEFLIYFQGTGAADDSGLPNDRFFAVRPEGSVSTLKIQRTERGDSAVYLCASSPGQGEKNIQYFGAGTRLSVL.

The J gene is TRBJ1-1, the V gene TRBV9; 8 bases are a match to TRBD1. Germline CDR1 SGDLS, CDR2 YYNGEE. Trimming at V came to 0 bases and at J to 0 bases, leaving 4 bases not matched to a gene. This CDR3 spans 16 amino acids. The CDR3 sequence is CASSVGQGILNTEAFF. The DNA for the CDR3 is TGTGCCAGCAGCGTAGGACAGGGGATTTTGAACACTGAAGCTTTCTTT.

The chain combines TRBV7-8 with TRBJ2-1, with 9 bases matching TRBD2. V dropped 6 bases and J dropped 0; count of bases not matched to a gene: 9. CDR1 SGHVS and CDR2 FQNEAQ come from the germline V gene. The CDR3 sequence is 17 residues long. The CDR3 bases are TGTGCCAGCAGATCCGGGACTAGCTTCATCTCCTACAATGAGCAGTTCTTC. Translating it yields CASRSGTSFISYNEQFF.

The gene calls are TRBV19 and TRBJ1-6; 9 positions agree with TRBD1. This CDR3 has 15 residues. Trimming cost V 1 base and J 8 bases; bases outside gene matches: 3. Germline V gene data show CDR1 as LNHDA and CDR2 as SQIVND (reference sequence). Written as DNA, the CDR3 is TGTGCCAGTAGTATAGTCCGGACAGGGGATTCACCCCTCCACTTT. This translates into CASSIVRTGDSPLHF.

The count of this clone is one. The chain uses TRBV5-1 and TRBJ2-5, with a possible D match to TRBD2 (6 bases). Trimming pared 6 bases from V and 5 bases from J, leaving 14 bases between. Per the germline V gene, CDR1 is SGHRS and CDR2 is YFSETQ. The CDR3 is 13 amino acids. CDR3 DNA sequence: TGCGCCAGCAACTTTGGGGAGGTGGAGACCCAGTACTTC. Protein product: CASNFGEVETQYF.

This clone was recorded only once. The V and J genes are TRBV11-2 and TRBJ2-1; D may be TRBD2 (6 bases). V was clipped by 5 bases and J by 10 bases, with 12 bases between them. This CDR3 region has 12 residues. Germline-derived CDR1 and CDR2 are SGHAT and FQNNGV. Here the CDR3 DNA reads TGTGCCAGCAGCCCCGGGGGTATAGAGCAGTTCTTC. Translating it yields CASSPGGIEQFF.

The rearrangement uses TRBV2 and TRBJ2-6; weak D call: TRBD1 (6 bases). The CDR3 is 18 amino acids. Trimming stripped 7 bases from V and 0 bases from J, with 19 bases between. Germline-derived CDR1 and CDR2 are SNHLY and FYNNEI. This CDR3 reads CASMPNRVVLSGANVLTF. CDR3 in DNA: TGTGCCAGCATGCCAAACAGGGTCGTTCTCTCTGGGGCCAACGTCCTGACTTTC.

This sequence joins TRBV6-6 and TRBJ2-7, with D unclear. Trimming took 6 bases from V and 2 from J, leaving 8 bases between them. This CDR3 region has 12 residues. Germline V CDR1 and CDR2: MNHNY, SVGAGI (reference sequence). Written as DNA, the CDR3 is TGTGCCAGCAGCCACAACACCTACGAGCAGTACTTC. Translation: CASSHNTYEQYF.

CDR3 sequence: CASSLRNNYGYTF. CDR3 in DNA: TGTGCCAGCAGTTTGCGGAATAACTATGGCTACACCTTC. The chain employs TRBV27 and TRBJ1-2; D gene ambiguous. The ends were cut back, 3 bases at V and 1 base at J, with 6 bases in the middle. The CDR3 has 13 amino acids. Germline lookup yields CDR1 MNHEY and CDR2 SMNVEV (reference sequence).

The chain has TRBV11-2 and TRBJ2-5, with TRBD2 matching over 11 bases. V shed 3 bases, J shed 5 bases, and the junction held 5 bases outside the gene matches. The CDR3 sequence is 15 residues long. CDR1 and CDR2 (germline): SGHAT, FQNNGV. CDR3 residues: CASSLSSGGAETQYF. The CDR3 region has the DNA TGTGCCAGCAGCTTGAGTAGCGGGGGGGCGGAGACCCAGTACTTC.

In nucleotides, the CDR3 is TGTGCCAGCAGCCTACAGGGGGCGATTCAGCCCCAGCATTTT. Translating it yields CASSLQGAIQPQHF. The J gene is TRBJ1-5, the V gene TRBV6-6; 9 bases align to TRBD1. Trimming took 6 bases from V and 6 from J; bases not matched to a gene: 6. This CDR3 region has 14 residues. Germline CDR1 is MNHNY and CDR2 is SVGAGI (reference sequence).

The rearrangement joins TRBV2 to TRBJ2-7, with 8 bases aligning to TRBD1. This CDR3 region has 15 residues. CDR1 and CDR2 from the germline V gene are SNHLY and FYNNEI. Trimming cost V 4 bases and J 4 bases; bases outside gene matches: 9. Here the CDR3 DNA reads TGTGCCAGCAGTGTTTCAGGGGGCGGTAGTTACGAGCAGTACTTC. Translation gives CASSVSGGGSYEQYF.

This sequence joins TRBV24-1 and TRBJ2-3; 9 bases map to TRBD1. Germline CDR1 KGHDR, CDR2 SFDVKD. The junction had 6 bases not matched to a gene; V was cut back by 1 base and J by 11 bases. This CDR3 has 14 amino acids. CDR3 nucleotides: TGTGCCACCAGTGATTTATCGGACAGGGGATGGCAGTATTTT. Protein product: CATSDLSDRGWQYF.

CDR3 region: CAILPQDGRFYEQYF. For the CDR3, the DNA is TGTGCCATCCTTCCACAGGACGGACGCTTCTACGAGCAGTACTTC. V gene TRBV28 combines with J gene TRBJ2-7, with D possibly TRBD1 on 5 matching bases. V dropped 10 bases and J dropped 3 bases, with 22 bases sitting between them. This CDR3 spans 15 amino acids. Germline V lookup: CDR1 MDHEN, CDR2 SYDVKM.

The chain uses TRBV28 and TRBJ2-2, with D tentatively TRBD1 (6 bases). Deletions cut 11 bases from V and 6 bases from J, with 16 bases between. Germline loops: CDR1 MDHEN, CDR2 SYDVKM. There are 13 residues in the CDR3. The CDR3 DNA sequence: TGTGCCTGGGGGCGGTTATCATCCGGGGAGCTGTTTTTT. Protein product: CAWGRLSSGELFF.

The chain combines TRBV28 with TRBJ2-1; 12 nucleotides match TRBD2. The CDR3 extends over 18 amino acids. CDR1 and CDR2 from the germline V gene are MDHEN and SYDVKM. The J segment lost 7 bases and the V segment lost 5 bases, leaving 15 bases of the junction unmatched. DNA of the CDR3: TGTGCCAGCAGTCCGTCCCTCATTACTAGCGGGAGGCGAAATGAGCAGTTCTTC. Protein sequence: CASSPSLITSGRRNEQFF.

The chain has TRBV27 and TRBJ2-5; 8 nucleotides line up with TRBD1. The germline V gene encodes CDR1 MNHEY and CDR2 SMNVEV (reference sequence). The CDR3 spans 15 residues. V shed 2 bases, J shed 4 bases, and the junction held 6 bases outside the gene matches. CDR3 in amino acids: CASSLRTGISETQYF. DNA of the CDR3: TGTGCCAGCAGTTTACGGACAGGGATTTCAGAGACCCAGTACTTC.

The V and J genes are TRBV9 and TRBJ1-2; the D gene is possibly TRBD1 (5 bases). Germline values: CDR1 SGDLS, CDR2 YYNGEE. This CDR3 contains 15 residues. Trimming pared 0 bases from V and 7 bases from J, leaving 16 bases between. The CDR3, as DNA: TGTGCCAGCAGCGTAGGGTCCAGCGGGACTGGTGGCTACACCTTC. It codes for CASSVGSSGTGGYTF.

V gene TRBV9 combines with J gene TRBJ2-2; 7 bases match TRBD1. This CDR3 is built from 15 residues. Germline V gives CDR1 SGDLS, CDR2 YYNGEE. V dropped 3 bases and J dropped 7; count of bases not matched to a gene: 9. The CDR3 nucleotides read TGTGCCAGCAGCGCCCTACAGGGGAGTGTCGGGGAGCTGTTTTTT. Protein: CASSALQGSVGELFF.

The chain is built from TRBV5-1 and TRBJ1-6, with 7 bases matching TRBD1. There are 14 residues in the CDR3. The trim removed 4 bases at V and 6 bases at J, leaving 4 bases unmatched. Looked up from germline, CDR1 is SGHRS and CDR2 is YFSETQ. The chain's CDR3 is CASSRDRLNSPLHF. The CDR3, as DNA: TGCGCCAGCAGCCGGGACAGACTTAATTCACCCCTCCACTTT.